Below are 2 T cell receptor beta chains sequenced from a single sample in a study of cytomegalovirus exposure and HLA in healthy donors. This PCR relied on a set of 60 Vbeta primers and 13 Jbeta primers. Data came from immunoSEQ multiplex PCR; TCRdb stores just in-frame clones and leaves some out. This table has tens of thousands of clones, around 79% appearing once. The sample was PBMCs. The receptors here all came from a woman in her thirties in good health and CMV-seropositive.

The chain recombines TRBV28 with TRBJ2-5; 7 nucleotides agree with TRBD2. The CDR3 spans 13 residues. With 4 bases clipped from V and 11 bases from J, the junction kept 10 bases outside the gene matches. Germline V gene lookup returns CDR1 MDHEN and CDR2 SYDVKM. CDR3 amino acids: CASSWGGTPPQYF. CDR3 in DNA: TGTGCCAGCAGTTGGGGAGGGACCCCTCCTCAGTACTTC. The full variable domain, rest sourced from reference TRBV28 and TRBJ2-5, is DVKVTQSSRYLVKRTGEKVFLECVQDMDHENMFWYRQDPGLGLRLIYFSYDVKMKEKGDIPEGYSVSREKKERFSLILESASTNQTSMYLCASSWGGTPPQYFGPGTRLLVL.

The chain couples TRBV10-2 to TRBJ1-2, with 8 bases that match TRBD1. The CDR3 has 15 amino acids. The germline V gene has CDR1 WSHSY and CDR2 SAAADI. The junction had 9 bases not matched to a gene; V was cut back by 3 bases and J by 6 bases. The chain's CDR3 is CASSEGGRGRDGYTF. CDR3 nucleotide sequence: TGCGCCAGCAGTGAAGGCGGCAGGGGGCGAGATGGCTACACCTTC.